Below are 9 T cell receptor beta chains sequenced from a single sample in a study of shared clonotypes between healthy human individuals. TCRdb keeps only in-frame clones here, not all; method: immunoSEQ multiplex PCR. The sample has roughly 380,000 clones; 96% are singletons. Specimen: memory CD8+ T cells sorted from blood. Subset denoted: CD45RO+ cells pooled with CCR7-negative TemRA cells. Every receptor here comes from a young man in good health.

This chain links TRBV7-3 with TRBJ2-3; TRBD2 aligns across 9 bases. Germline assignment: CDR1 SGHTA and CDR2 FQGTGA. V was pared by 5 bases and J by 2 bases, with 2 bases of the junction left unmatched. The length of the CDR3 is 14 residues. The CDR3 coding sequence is TGTGCCAGCAGCCTAGCGGGGTACACAGATACGCAGTATTTT. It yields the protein CASSLAGYTDTQYF.

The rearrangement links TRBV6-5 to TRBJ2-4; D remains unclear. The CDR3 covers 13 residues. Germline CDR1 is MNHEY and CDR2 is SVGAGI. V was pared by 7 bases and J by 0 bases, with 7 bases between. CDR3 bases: TGTGCCAGCAAACCGTTAGCCAAAAACATTCAGTACTTC. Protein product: CASKPLAKNIQYF.

CDR3 in amino acids: CASSFLREVADTQYF. CDR3 bases: TGTGCCAGCAGTTTCCTGCGGGAGGTGGCAGATACGCAGTATTTT. The J gene is TRBJ2-3, the V gene TRBV28; 8 bases map to TRBD2. The CDR3 sequence is 15 residues long. V shed 3 bases and J 4 bases; nucleotides not matched to a gene: 6. Looked up from germline, CDR1 is MDHEN and CDR2 is SYDVKM.

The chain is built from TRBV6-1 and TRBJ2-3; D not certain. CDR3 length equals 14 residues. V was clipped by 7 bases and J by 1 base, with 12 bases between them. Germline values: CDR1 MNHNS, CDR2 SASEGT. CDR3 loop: CASNPVARTDTQYF. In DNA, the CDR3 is TGTGCCAGCAACCCGGTGGCACGCACAGATACGCAGTATTTT.

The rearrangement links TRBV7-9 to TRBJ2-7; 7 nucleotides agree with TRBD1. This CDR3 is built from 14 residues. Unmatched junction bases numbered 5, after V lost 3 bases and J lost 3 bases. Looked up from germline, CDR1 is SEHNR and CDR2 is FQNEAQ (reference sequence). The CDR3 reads CASSFYPGGYEQYF. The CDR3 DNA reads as TGTGCCAGCAGCTTTTATCCAGGGGGCTACGAGCAGTACTTC. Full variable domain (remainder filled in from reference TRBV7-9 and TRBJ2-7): DTGVSQNPRHKITKRGQNVTFRCDPISEHNRLYWYRQTLGQGPEFLTYFQNEAQLEKSRLLSDRFSAERPKGSFSTLEIQRTEQGDSAMYLCASSFYPGGYEQYFGPGTRLTVT.

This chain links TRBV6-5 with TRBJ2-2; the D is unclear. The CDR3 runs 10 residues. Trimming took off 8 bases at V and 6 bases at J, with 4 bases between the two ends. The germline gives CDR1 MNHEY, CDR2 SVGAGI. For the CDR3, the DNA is TGTGCCAGCCCATCCGGGGAGCTGTTTTTT. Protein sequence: CASPSGELFF.

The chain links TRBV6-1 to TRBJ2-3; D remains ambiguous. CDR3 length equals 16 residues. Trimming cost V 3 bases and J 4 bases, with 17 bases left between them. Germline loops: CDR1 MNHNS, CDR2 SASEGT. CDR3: CASSDIGSNPADTQYF. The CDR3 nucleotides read TGTGCCAGCAGTGATATAGGATCTAATCCTGCAGATACGCAGTATTTT.

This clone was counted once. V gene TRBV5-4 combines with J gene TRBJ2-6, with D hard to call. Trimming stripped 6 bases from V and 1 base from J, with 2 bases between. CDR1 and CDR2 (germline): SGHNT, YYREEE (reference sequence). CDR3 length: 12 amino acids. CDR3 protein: CASKSGANVLTF. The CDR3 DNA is TGTGCCAGCAAGTCTGGGGCCAACGTCCTGACTTTC. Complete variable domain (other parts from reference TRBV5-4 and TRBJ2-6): ETGVTQSPTHLIKTRGQQVTLRCSSQSGHNTVSWYQQALGQGPQFIFQYYREEENGRGNFPPRFSGLQFPNYSSELNVNALELDDSALYLCASKSGANVLTFGAGSRLTVL.

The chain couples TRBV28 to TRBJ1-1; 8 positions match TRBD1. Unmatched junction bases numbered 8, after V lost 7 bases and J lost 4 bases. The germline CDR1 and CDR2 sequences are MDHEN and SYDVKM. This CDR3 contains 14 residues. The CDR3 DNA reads TGTGCCAGCAAACTCAGGGGGCGAGTCACTGAAGCTTTCTTT. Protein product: CASKLRGRVTEAFF.